These 29 T cell receptor beta chains were sequenced from one sample in a study of early T cells in non-severe SARS-CoV-2 infection. From the 5' RACE reads, TCRdb called clonotypes with MiXCR, one entry per CDR3 protein. The sample includes around 50,000 distinct CDR3 sequences, 6.2% of them seen just once. What was sequenced was whole blood. The receptors originated from an adult who was a healthcare worker with PCR-confirmed SARS-CoV-2 infection or an uninfected control (not recorded which).

This clonotype occurred many times. The J gene is TRBJ1-1, the V gene TRBV6-2 or TRBV6-3; D is unclear. This CDR3 has 16 residues. V was shortened by 4 bases and J by 4 bases, with 19 bases between the two germline ends. Looked up from germline, CDR1 is MNHEY and CDR2 is SVGEGT. Here the CDR3 reads CASSSRRGVRSTEAFF. The CDR3 DNA reads TGTGCCAGCAGTTCGCGACGGGGTGTGAGGAGCACTGAAGCTTTCTTT.

Ten or more counts support this clonotype. The J gene is TRBJ1-5, the V gene TRBV7-2; D is ambiguous. CDR1 and CDR2 (germline): SGHTA, FQGNSA. This CDR3 region has 15 residues. V was shortened by 5 bases and J by 7 bases, with 18 bases between the two germline ends. The CDR3: CASSLREGSGQPQHF. As DNA, the CDR3 is TGTGCCAGCAGCCTCCGGGAGGGCAGCGGACAGCCCCAGCATTTT.

The chain recombines TRBV27 with TRBJ1-1, with no clear D. Per the germline V gene, CDR1 is MNHEY and CDR2 is SMNVEV (reference sequence). CDR3 size: 14 residues. V lost 5 bases and J 1 base, leaving 11 bases between the germline ends. The CDR3 DNA is TGTGCCAGCAGTCCAATACTGACGAACACTGAAGCTTTCTTT. Translation gives CASSPILTNTEAFF.

This clonotype has a count of ten or more. The V and J genes are TRBV12-3 or TRBV12-4 and TRBJ2-1; unclear D gene. CDR3 length: 13 amino acids. V was pared by 8 bases and J by 8 bases, with 16 bases between. DNA of the CDR3: TGTGCCAGCGTATGGCAGGTAGGCCATGAGCAGTTCTTC. Its protein is CASVWQVGHEQFF.

This clonotype has a count of ten or more. The gene calls are TRBV2 and TRBJ2-1, with TRBD2 matching over 10 bases. The J segment lost 8 bases and the V segment lost 7 bases, leaving 11 bases of the junction unmatched. The germline V gene has CDR1 SNHLY and CDR2 FYNNEI. This CDR3 has 15 amino acids. The CDR3 bases are TGTGCCAGCAAGGACCGGAGCGGGGGGGCCGATGAGCAGTTCTTC. This codes for CASKDRSGGADEQFF.

This clonotype showed up just a few times. Compared with germline, one end of the junction differs, possibly owing to a read error. The V gene is TRBV5-8, the J gene TRBJ1-4; possible D gene TRBD1, 5 bases. Germline V gene sequence: CDR1 SGHTS, CDR2 YDEGEE. This CDR3 region has 15 residues. This CDR3 reads CASSLVGTAGEKLFF. CDR3 sequence (DNA): TGTGCCAGCAGTTTGGTAGGGACCGCTGGTGAAAAACTGTTTTTT.

V gene TRBV10-1 combines with J gene TRBJ2-3; 7 bases map to TRBD1. Losses at the gene ends were 2 bases for V and 2 bases for J; bases not matched to a gene: 4. Germline V gene sequence: CDR1 WNHNN, CDR2 SYGVQD (reference sequence). CDR3 length: 15 residues. CDR3 protein: CASSEDRDLTDTQYF. The DNA for the CDR3 is TGCGCCAGCAGTGAGGACAGGGACCTCACAGATACGCAGTATTTT.

The rearrangement uses TRBV7-6 and TRBJ2-3; 10 nucleotides match TRBD1. CDR1 and CDR2 from the germline V gene are SGHVS and FNYEAQ. The CDR3 is 15 residues long. The V gene end was trimmed by 5 bases and the J gene end by 3 bases; junction bases not matched to a gene: 5. The CDR3 protein is CASSRQGARTDTQYF. For the CDR3, the DNA is TGTGCCAGCAGCCGACAGGGGGCGCGGACAGATACGCAGTATTTT.

This clonotype showed up many times. The rearrangement uses TRBV6-2 or TRBV6-3 and TRBJ2-7; D not certain. V shed 6 bases and J shed 0 bases, with 3 bases lying between them. Germline CDR1 is MNHEY and CDR2 is SVGEGT. CDR3 length: 11 amino acids. The CDR3 bases are TGTGCCAGCAGCCACTCCTACGAGCAGTACTTC. The encoded protein is CASSHSYEQYF.

V and J are TRBV7-9 and TRBJ2-3; 11 positions agree with TRBD2. V was pared by 5 bases and J by 0 bases, with 4 bases of the junction left unmatched. The CDR3 consists of 16 residues. Germline CDR1 and CDR2: SEHNR and FQNEAQ (reference sequence). The chain's CDR3 is CASSRTSGRSTDTQYF. CDR3 DNA sequence: TGTGCCAGCAGCCGGACTAGCGGGCGTAGCACAGATACGCAGTATTTT.

This clonotype was seen ten or more times. The rearrangement uses TRBV29-1 and TRBJ2-1, with 7 bases matching TRBD1. V was pared by 4 bases and J by 3 bases, with 6 bases of the junction left unmatched. This CDR3 comprises 14 residues. Looked up from germline, CDR1 is SQVTM and CDR2 is ANQGSEA. In DNA, the CDR3 is TGCAGCGTTGGGGGACAGAGATACTACAATGAGCAGTTCTTC. It translates to CSVGGQRYYNEQFF.

V usage is TRBV16 and J usage is TRBJ1-3; D is ambiguous. Germline loops: CDR1 KGHSY, CDR2 FQNENV. The CDR3 consists of 14 residues. Trimming shortened V by 7 bases and J by 0 bases, and 10 bases separated the two germline ends. CDR3 amino acids: CASTQSISGNTIYF. DNA for the CDR3: TGTGCCAGCACCCAGAGCATCTCTGGAAACACCATATATTTT.

This clonotype was seen repeatedly, ten times or more. The gene calls are TRBV7-2 and TRBJ1-2; maybe TRBD1 (5 bases). Between the trimmed V and J ends, which lost 4 bases and 10 bases, there was a span of 16 bases. CDR1 is SGHTA and CDR2 is FQGNSA in the germline V gene. CDR3 length: 13 amino acids. The CDR3 here is CASSWTPKSDYTF. CDR3 in DNA: TGTGCCAGCAGCTGGACACCCAAGTCGGACTACACCTTC.

This clonotype was counted a few times. The gene calls are TRBV6-2 or TRBV6-3 and TRBJ2-7, with TRBD1 matching 12 bases. J gave up 0 bases and V 6 bases, and 12 bases lay outside the gene matches. This CDR3 is 18 amino acids long. Per the germline V gene, CDR1 is MNHEY and CDR2 is SVGEGT. The chain's CDR3 is CASRLGPGQGASSYEQYF. CDR3 DNA sequence: TGTGCCAGCAGATTGGGCCCGGGACAGGGGGCCAGCTCCTACGAGCAGTACTTC.

This clonotype was counted at least ten times. The genes are TRBV24-1 and TRBJ2-2; D not resolved. Trimming pared 4 bases from V and 3 bases from J, leaving 5 bases between. The CDR3 extends over 13 amino acids. The V gene's germline CDR1 is KGHDR and CDR2 SFDVKD. CDR3 region: CATSDPYTGELFF. The CDR3 coding sequence is TGTGCCACCAGTGACCCCTACACCGGGGAGCTGTTTTTT.

This clonotype was recorded at least ten times. The gene calls are TRBV20-1 and TRBJ2-3, with D possibly TRBD2 on 6 matching bases. The germline V and J ends were trimmed by 2 bases and 2 bases, with 11 bases remaining between them. CDR3 length: 14 residues. Germline assignment: CDR1 DFQATT and CDR2 SNEGSKA (reference sequence). The CDR3 loop is CSARRAGFTDTQYF. DNA of the CDR3: TGCAGTGCTAGAAGGGCGGGGTTCACAGATACGCAGTATTTT.

As regards this clonotype: A much larger clone lies a single base off, so this may be a read error. The V call is TRBV6-5, the J call TRBJ2-1, with TRBD1 identical over 8 bases. This CDR3 has 18 residues. Per germline, CDR1 MNHEY and CDR2 SVGAGI. CDR3 nucleotides: TGTGCCAGCAGTTCCCTAAGCTTCCAGGGGGCTTCCTGCAATGAGCAGTTCTTC. This gives the protein CASSSLSFQGASCNEQFF.

Worth noting for this clonotype: The missing conserved phenylalanine or tryptophan at the end of this CDR3 makes a read error likely. The rearrangement uses TRBV14 and TRBJ2-7, with D unclear. Germline V gene sequence: CDR1 SGHDN, CDR2 FVKESK. Deletions cut 1 base from V and 2 bases from J, with 12 bases between. The CDR3 is 15 amino acids. CDR3 amino acids: CASSQGQATPYEQYL. The CDR3 DNA sequence: TGTGCCAGCAGCCAAGGGCAGGCGACCCCCTACGAGCAGTACCTC.

This clonotype was counted between two and nine times. The V and J genes are TRBV6-1 and TRBJ2-6, with 9 bases matching TRBD1. This CDR3 has 17 residues. Germline CDR1 and CDR2: MNHNS and SASEGT. V shed 7 bases, J shed 3 bases, and the junction held 10 bases outside the gene matches. The CDR3 coding sequence is TGTGCCAGCATGAAAGGACAGGGGAACGTTGGGGCCAACGTCCTGACTTTC. Protein: CASMKGQGNVGANVLTF.

This clonotype was counted at least ten times. This rearrangement joins TRBV7-2 to TRBJ2-1, with 9 bases that match TRBD1. V was clipped by 1 base and J by 10 bases; unmatched bases: 5. Germline assignment: CDR1 SGHTA and CDR2 FQGNSA. The CDR3 consists of 14 residues. CDR3 in DNA: TGTGCCAGCAGCTTAGAGGGACAGGGCCGCGAGCAGTTCTTC. The encoded protein is CASSLEGQGREQFF.

The chain has TRBV4-2 and TRBJ2-1, with TRBD2 identical over 15 bases. The CDR3 covers 16 residues. V lost 4 bases and J lost 6; bases outside the gene matches: 4. The germline V gene encodes CDR1 LGHNA and CDR2 YNFKEQ. This chain's CDR3 is CASSRSGLAGGNEQFF. DNA of the CDR3: TGTGCCAGCAGCCGATCGGGACTAGCGGGGGGCAATGAGCAGTTCTTC.

This clonotype occurred a few times. The rearrangement uses TRBV5-1 and TRBJ2-3; 7 bases fit TRBD2. The germline CDR1 and CDR2 sequences are SGHRS and YFSETQ. Unmatched junction bases numbered 6, after V lost 3 bases and J lost 2 bases. The CDR3 runs 15 residues. CDR3 bases: TGCGCCAGCAGCTCCTCAGCGGGGCTCACAGATACGCAGTATTTT. Its protein product is CASSSSAGLTDTQYF.

This clonotype has just a few counts. V and J are TRBV29-1 and TRBJ1-1; D perhaps matches TRBD1 (6 bases). CDR1 is SQVTM, CDR2 ANQGSEA, per germline. The CDR3 extends over 14 amino acids. V gave up 6 bases and J gave up 0 bases, with 14 bases separating them. The CDR3 protein is CSVPRTALNTEAFF. The CDR3 nucleotides read TGCAGCGTCCCTAGGACAGCCCTGAACACTGAAGCTTTCTTT.

This clonotype was observed at least ten times. V gene TRBV7-8 combines with J gene TRBJ2-7, with 7 bases that match TRBD1. V trimming: 1 base; J trimming: 2 bases; junction bases outside the gene matches: 14. In germline, CDR1 is SGHVS, CDR2 FQNEAQ. CDR3 length: 18 amino acids. CDR3 sequence (DNA): TGTGCCAGCAGCTTAGGGACAGGAGTCAAACTAATTACCTACGAGCAGTACTTC. Translating gives CASSLGTGVKLITYEQYF.

This clonotype was seen at least ten times. The rearrangement uses TRBV10-3 and TRBJ2-7; possibly TRBD1 or TRBD2 for D (5 bases each). Trimming shortened V by 8 bases and J by 2 bases, and 16 bases separated the two germline ends. The CDR3 consists of 14 residues. Germline V gene data show CDR1 as ENHRY and CDR2 as SYGVKD. This CDR3 is CAIGPGTQPYEQYF. In DNA form, the CDR3 reads TGTGCCATCGGCCCGGGGACGCAACCCTACGAGCAGTACTTC.

This clonotype has a handful of counts. The chain is built from TRBV9 and TRBJ1-5; D is ambiguous. V shed 0 bases and J shed 0 bases, with 7 bases lying between them. The length of the CDR3 is 15 residues. Germline values: CDR1 SGDLS, CDR2 YYNGEE. The CDR3 region is CASSVAGSSNQPQHF. The CDR3 coding sequence is TGTGCCAGCAGCGTAGCGGGGTCTAGCAATCAGCCCCAGCATTTT.

Ten or more counts support this clonotype. V usage is TRBV4-3 and J usage is TRBJ1-6; D is unclear. V lost 1 base and J 7 bases, leaving 5 bases between the germline ends. The CDR3 totals 13 residues. Germline CDR1 and CDR2: LGHNA and YSLEER. The CDR3 bases are TGCGCCAGCAGCCAAGCTTCAAATTCACCCCTCCACTTT. Protein: CASSQASNSPLHF.

This clonotype was observed a handful of times. This chain links TRBV18 with TRBJ1-6, with TRBD1 identical over 9 bases. V lost 0 bases and J lost 7; bases outside the gene matches: 1. The germline CDR1 and CDR2 sequences are KGHSH and LQKENI. The CDR3 is 15 amino acids. The CDR3 protein is CASSPPGQGNSPLHF. CDR3 nucleotides: TGTGCCAGCTCACCACCGGGACAGGGAAATTCACCCCTCCACTTT. The full variable domain, its missing parts supplied by reference TRBV18 and TRBJ1-6, is NAGVMQNPRHLVRRRGQEARLRCSPMKGHSHVYWYRQLPEEGLKFMVYLQKENIIDESGMPKERFSAEFPKEGPSILRIQQVVRGDSAAYFCASSPPGQGNSPLHFGNGTRLTVT.

Turning to this clonotype: This clone may be a read error of a much larger clone one base away. J is TRBJ2-2 and V is TRBV6-1; D gene ambiguous. The germline V gene has CDR1 MNHNS and CDR2 SASEGT. The CDR3 extends over 14 amino acids. V was cut by 6 bases and J by 3 bases, with 11 bases left in between. CDR3 region: CASRLVEYTGELFF. CDR3 nucleotides: TGTGCCAGCAGGCTGGTAGAGTACACCGGGGAGCTGTTTTTT.